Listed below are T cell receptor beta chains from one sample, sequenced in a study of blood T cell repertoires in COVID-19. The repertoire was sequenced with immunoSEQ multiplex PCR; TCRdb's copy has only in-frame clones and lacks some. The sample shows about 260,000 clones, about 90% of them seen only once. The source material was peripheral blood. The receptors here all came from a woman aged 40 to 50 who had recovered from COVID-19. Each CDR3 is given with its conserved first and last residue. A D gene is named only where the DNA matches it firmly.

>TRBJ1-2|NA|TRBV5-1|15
TGCGCCAGCAGCTTGGGAGGACAGCTTAACTATGGCTACACCTTC
CASSLGGQLNYGYTF
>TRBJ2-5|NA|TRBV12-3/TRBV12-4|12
TGTGCCAGCAGTTTAGGCGGGAAGACCCAGTACTTC
CASSLGGKTQYF
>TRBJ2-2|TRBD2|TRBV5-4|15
TGTGCCAGCAGCCCCGGACTAGCGGGCACCGGGGAGCTGTTTTTT
CASSPGLAGTGELFF
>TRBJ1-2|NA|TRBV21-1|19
TGTGCCAGCAGCAAAGCGCTTGCCAGGGGGCACAGTGGAAGCTATGGCTACACCTTC
CASSKALARGHSGSYGYTF
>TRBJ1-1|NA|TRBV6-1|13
TGTGCCAGCAGTGAAGGGGCAAACACTGAAGCTTTCTTT
CASSEGANTEAFF
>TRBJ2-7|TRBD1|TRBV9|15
TGTGCCAGCAGCGTAGATTTGGGACAGGGGAACGAGCAGTACTTC
CASSVDLGQGNEQYF
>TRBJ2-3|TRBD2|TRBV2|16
TGTGCCAGCAGTGACCTAGCGGGGGCTAGCACAGATACGCAGTATTTT
CASSDLAGASTDTQYF
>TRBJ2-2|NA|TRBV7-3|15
TGTGCCAGCAGCTCGCGATCGGGTTCTTGGGGGGAGCTGTTTTTT
CASSSRSGSWGELFF
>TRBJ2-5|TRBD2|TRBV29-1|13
TGCAGCGTTGACGAGCGGGGCTGGGAGACCCAGTACTTC
CSVDERGWETQYF
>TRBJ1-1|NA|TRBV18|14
TGTGCCAGCTCACCGCCGACAGCGAACACTGAAGCTTTCTTT
CASSPPTANTEAFF
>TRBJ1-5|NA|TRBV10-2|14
TGCGCCAGCAGTGAAGGGGTATACAATCAGCCCCAGCATTTT
CASSEGVYNQPQHF